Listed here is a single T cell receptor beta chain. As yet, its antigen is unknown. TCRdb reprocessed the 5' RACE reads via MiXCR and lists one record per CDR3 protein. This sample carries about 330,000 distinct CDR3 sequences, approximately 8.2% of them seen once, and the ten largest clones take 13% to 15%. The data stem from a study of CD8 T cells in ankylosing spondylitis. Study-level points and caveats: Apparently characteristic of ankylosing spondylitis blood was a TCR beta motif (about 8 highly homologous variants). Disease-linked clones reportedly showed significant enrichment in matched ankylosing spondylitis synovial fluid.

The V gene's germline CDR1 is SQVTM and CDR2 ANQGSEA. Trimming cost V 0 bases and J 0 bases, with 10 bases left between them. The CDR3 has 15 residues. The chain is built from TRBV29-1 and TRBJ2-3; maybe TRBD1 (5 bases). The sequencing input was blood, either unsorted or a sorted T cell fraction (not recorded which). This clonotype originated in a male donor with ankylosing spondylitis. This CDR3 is CSVEDQGISTDTQYF. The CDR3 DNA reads TGCAGCGTTGAAGATCAGGGCATTAGCACAGATACGCAGTATTTT.